This entry features one T cell receptor (beta chain) sequence. The data originate from a study of blood T cell repertoires in COVID-19. In the original workflow: Reference gene primers were amplified, and this amplification served to estimate nucleated cell counts. Measured with immunoSEQ multiplex PCR; TCRdb has only the in-frame clones, and not every one. V, J and clone size are those of that table, while D and trimming were read from the DNA. The data show around 200,000 clones, approximately 90% seen once. The source material was peripheral blood. The clonotype originates from a man aged 80 or over with acute or convalescent COVID-19.

The CDR3: CATAGSNTGELFF. CDR3 sequence (DNA): TGCGCTACGGCGGGTTCGAACACCGGGGAGCTGTTTTTT. The chain is built from TRBV5-1 and TRBJ2-2; TRBD2 is a possible D gene (5 bases). This CDR3 region has 13 residues. The germline V gene encodes CDR1 SGHRS and CDR2 YFSETQ.